This record covers a single TCR beta chain. The read comes to an end 3 residues before the CDR3 does, leaving the germline J gene to fill in the end. The data derive from a study of T cells in women clearing cervical HPV infection. Germline V gives CDR1 SGHNT, CDR2 YYREEE (reference sequence). This CDR3 comprises 15 residues. With 4 bases clipped from V and 5 bases from J, the junction kept 5 bases outside the gene matches. Profiling relied on immunoSEQ multiplex PCR, and the TCRdb table lists in-frame clones only, not all of them. The sample shows under 35,000 clones, and approximately 20% sits with its ten largest clones.

The chain joins TRBV5-4 to TRBJ2-1; 11 nucleotides agree with TRBD2. The TCR was taken from a woman between 18 and 70 years old with a cervical HPV16 infection that either progressed to CIN3+ or cleared (not recorded which). The sequencing sample was made of blood buffy coat. CDR3 residues: CASSPGTSGNNEQFF. The part of the CDR3 DNA that was read is TGTGCCAGCAGCCCCGGGACTAGCGGAAACAATGAG.